Below are 26 T cell receptor beta chains sequenced from a single sample in a study of shared clonotypes between healthy human individuals (dated by TCRdb to 2018 to 2021). Libraries came from the immunoSEQ multiplex PCR assay. The immuneACCESS repertoire file appears here via TCRdb, limited to in-frame rearrangements. These files lack a portion of the clones; in checked studies, under half of the deficit traces to unresolved V genes, and the cause of the others is not known. The sample table records roughly 2,500,000 clones; roughly 93% of these occur just once. 0.36% of the sample is in the top ten clones. Specimen: naive CD4+ T cells from PBMCs. This sample's cell subset or site label indicates: CD45RA+ positively selected. The receptor set was obtained from a man aged 18 to 29 in good health. Some clones in this sample may be carry-over from other donors' samples.

The CDR3 protein is CASSPWSDTQYF. The CDR3 region has the DNA TGTGCCAGCAGCCCTTGGTCAGATACGCAGTATTTT. The rearrangement uses TRBV28 and TRBJ2-3; D gene ambiguous. Germline V CDR1 and CDR2: MDHEN, SYDVKM. The CDR3 is 12 residues long. Deletions cut 6 bases from V and 4 bases from J, with 8 bases between.

V is TRBV28 and J is TRBJ1-1; D is ambiguous. Trimming took off 8 bases at V and 6 bases at J, with 10 bases between the two ends. Germline assignment: CDR1 MDHEN and CDR2 SYDVKM. CDR3 length equals 11 residues. The CDR3 sequence is CASRAPAEAFF. The DNA for the CDR3 is TGTGCCAGCCGGGCCCCCGCTGAAGCTTTCTTT.

CDR3 loop: CAITRLGLAGGGEQFF. For the CDR3, the DNA is TGTGCCATCACCCGCCTGGGACTAGCGGGAGGGGGGGAGCAGTTCTTC. V is TRBV10-3 and J is TRBJ2-1; 16 bases agree with TRBD2. Germline loops: CDR1 ENHRY, CDR2 SYGVKD. This CDR3 has 16 residues. Germline trimming cut 7 bases from V and 10 bases from J; bases unmatched to any gene: 10.

As for this clone: The germline gene is not matched at one end of the junction; a read error may be the cause. The chain combines TRBV9 with TRBJ2-7, with D uncertain. CDR3 length equals 14 residues. From germline, CDR1 is SGDLS and CDR2 YYNGEE. The CDR3 sequence is CVSSPGTESYEQYF. In DNA form, the CDR3 reads TGTGTCAGCAGCCCGGGTACAGAGTCCTACGAGCAGTACTTC.

The V gene is TRBV5-1, the J gene TRBJ1-1; a weak D match, TRBD1 (5 bases). Germline lookup yields CDR1 SGHRS and CDR2 YFSETQ. Trimming took 4 bases from V and 4 from J, leaving 14 bases between them. The CDR3 spans 14 residues. The CDR3: CASSLRRGLTEAFF. For the CDR3, the DNA is TGCGCCAGCAGCCTTAGAAGGGGACTCACTGAAGCTTTCTTT.

The chain combines TRBV28 with TRBJ1-1; 8 nucleotides align to TRBD1. Germline V gene data show CDR1 as MDHEN and CDR2 as SYDVKM. The ends lost 5 bases at V and 0 bases at J; junction bases unmatched: 23. The CDR3 covers 21 residues. The CDR3 here is CASSPIHLISRDRMMNTEAFF. The CDR3 DNA reads TGTGCCAGCAGTCCCATTCACCTCATCTCCCGGGACAGGATGATGAACACTGAAGCTTTCTTT.

This sequence joins TRBV2 and TRBJ2-2; D remains unclear. The CDR3 length is 13 residues. Germline CDR1 reads SNHLY; CDR2 reads FYNNEI. Trimming pared 3 bases from V and 4 bases from J, leaving 6 bases between. The DNA of the CDR3 is TGTGCCAGCAGTGAGGCTGGCACCGGGGAGCTGTTTTTT. Its translation: CASSEAGTGELFF.

This sequence joins TRBV5-1 and TRBJ2-7; 13 bases map to TRBD2. Per the germline V gene, CDR1 is SGHRS and CDR2 is YFSETQ. V trimming: 3 bases; J trimming: 2 bases; junction bases outside the gene matches: 11. The CDR3 extends over 18 amino acids. CDR3 protein: CASSSGLAGALRAYEQYF. Here the CDR3 DNA reads TGCGCCAGCAGCTCTGGACTAGCGGGAGCCCTGAGGGCCTACGAGCAGTACTTC.

The V gene is TRBV28, the J gene TRBJ1-1; D perhaps matches TRBD1 (6 bases). Germline CDR1 reads MDHEN; CDR2 reads SYDVKM. This CDR3 has 11 amino acids. The germline V and J ends were trimmed by 5 bases and 11 bases, with 12 bases remaining between them. The DNA of the CDR3 is TGTGCCAGCAGTAATGGGGGCGCGGCTTTCTTT. It codes for CASSNGGAAFF.

The chain combines TRBV7-3 with TRBJ2-5; 7 nucleotides line up with TRBD2. V trimming: 2 bases; J trimming: 3 bases; junction bases outside the gene matches: 9. The CDR3 sequence is 16 residues long. The germline gives CDR1 SGHTA, CDR2 FQGTGA. In DNA form, the CDR3 reads TGTGCCAGCAGCTTACACGGCGGGAGCGGGGAAGAGACCCAGTACTTC. Translated: CASSLHGGSGEETQYF.

The chain carries TRBV5-6 and TRBJ1-6, with D hard to call. CDR3 length: 14 residues. With 4 bases removed from V and 7 bases from J, the gap between germline ends came to 12 bases. Per the germline V gene, CDR1 is SGHDT and CDR2 is YYEEEE. In DNA form, the CDR3 reads TGTGCCAGCAGCCCCCTCGAAGGGAATTCACCCCTCCACTTT. Its translation: CASSPLEGNSPLHF.

The chain links TRBV28 to TRBJ1-4, with D possibly being TRBD1 (5 bases). Trimming shortened V by 6 bases and J by 7 bases, and 27 bases separated the two germline ends. CDR1 is MDHEN, CDR2 SYDVKM, per germline. The CDR3 covers 18 residues. CDR3 loop: CASRPAGLGTPGGEKLFF. CDR3 DNA sequence: TGTGCCAGCAGACCTGCCGGGCTCGGGACCCCCGGAGGTGAAAAACTGTTTTTT.

As regards this clone: Other nucleotide sequences in the sample specify the same CDR3. V and J are TRBV5-6 and TRBJ2-5; D gene unclear. Trimming took 0 bases from V and 2 from J, leaving 5 bases between them. CDR1 is SGHDT, CDR2 YYEEEE, per germline. The CDR3 consists of 13 residues. CDR3 in amino acids: CASSLVRQETQYF. DNA of the CDR3: TGTGCCAGCAGCTTGGTCAGGCAAGAGACCCAGTACTTC.

The rearrangement uses TRBV7-8 and TRBJ2-5, with D unclear. CDR1 and CDR2 (germline): SGHVS, FQNEAQ. This CDR3 is built from 12 residues. V lost 3 bases and J 2 bases, leaving 4 bases between the germline ends. CDR3 in DNA: TGTGCCAGCAGCTTTATACAAGAGACCCAGTACTTC. It is translated as CASSFIQETQYF.

The chain carries TRBV28 and TRBJ1-4; D remains ambiguous. There are 15 residues in the CDR3. Trimming took 3 bases from V and 7 from J, leaving 15 bases between them. Germline CDR1 and CDR2: MDHEN and SYDVKM. CDR3 nucleotides: TGTGCCAGCAGTTTCCCCAGAAAAGAACGTGAAAAACTGTTTTTT. Amino acids: CASSFPRKEREKLFF.

The chain recombines TRBV5-1 with TRBJ2-6; D unclear. This CDR3 has 16 residues. Trimming took 0 bases from V and 0 from J, leaving 7 bases between them. Germline CDR1 SGHRS, CDR2 YFSETQ. The CDR3 region is CASSLVPASGANVLTF. CDR3 bases: TGCGCCAGCAGCTTGGTTCCGGCCTCTGGGGCCAACGTCCTGACTTTC.

The CDR3: CARGLDDGGELFF. The CDR3 DNA is TGTGCCAGGGGTCTGGACGACGGTGGGGAGCTGTTTTTT. The rearrangement joins TRBV6-4 to TRBJ2-2; no firm D call. Per the germline V gene, CDR1 is MRHNA and CDR2 is SNTAGT. This CDR3 has 13 residues. Trimming took 9 bases from V and 8 from J, leaving 16 bases between them.

The rearrangement uses TRBV7-3 and TRBJ2-3, with D tentatively TRBD1 (5 bases). CDR3 length equals 16 residues. Deletions cut 1 base from V and 2 bases from J, with 13 bases between. From germline, CDR1 is SGHTA and CDR2 FQGTGA. CDR3 nucleotides: TGTGCCAGCAGCTTAATGGGTAGGGGATCCACAGATACGCAGTATTTT. This codes for CASSLMGRGSTDTQYF.

The rearrangement joins TRBV27 to TRBJ1-5, with 8 bases identical to TRBD1. The germline V gene encodes CDR1 MNHEY and CDR2 SMNVEV (reference sequence). The CDR3 consists of 18 residues. The trim removed 2 bases at V and 3 bases at J, leaving 12 bases unmatched. The CDR3 here is CASSLVTGQAIPNQPQHF. The CDR3 DNA is TGTGCCAGCAGTTTAGTAACGGGACAGGCGATCCCCAATCAGCCCCAGCATTTT.

In DNA, the CDR3 is TGTGCCAGCAGTTTCGAGAGAGGGACAGGGGCCTACGAGCAGTACTTC. It codes for CASSFERGTGAYEQYF. This sequence joins TRBV28 and TRBJ2-7; 10 positions match TRBD1. The CDR3 sequence is 16 residues long. V shed 3 bases, J shed 2 bases, and the junction held 7 bases outside the gene matches. From germline, CDR1 is MDHEN and CDR2 SYDVKM.

This rearrangement joins TRBV27 to TRBJ2-5; weak D call: TRBD1 (5 bases). The CDR3 loop spans 13 amino acids. Deletions cut 2 bases from V and 7 bases from J, with 11 bases between. Per the germline V gene, CDR1 is MNHEY and CDR2 is SMNVEV (reference sequence). CDR3 coding DNA: TGTGCCAGCAGTTTAAGCAGGGTAGGGACCCAGTACTTC. Its protein product is CASSLSRVGTQYF.

This sequence joins TRBV6-1 and TRBJ2-4; 9 bases match TRBD1. J gave up 8 bases and V 3 bases, and 8 bases lay outside the gene matches. CDR3 length: 15 residues. Germline V gives CDR1 MNHNS, CDR2 SASEGT. CDR3 DNA: TGTGCCAGCAGTGAGACCGGGACAGGGATAGACATTCAGTACTTC. Translated, it gives CASSETGTGIDIQYF.

The rearrangement joins TRBV10-3 to TRBJ2-7; maybe TRBD2 (6 bases). Germline V gene data show CDR1 as ENHRY and CDR2 as SYGVKD. The CDR3 loop spans 15 amino acids. Between the trimmed V and J ends, which lost 0 bases and 0 bases, there was a span of 9 bases. As DNA, the CDR3 is TGTGCCATCAGTGAGTCAGCGGGCAACTCCTACGAGCAGTACTTC. Translating gives CAISESAGNSYEQYF.

The chain recombines TRBV28 with TRBJ2-7; D ambiguous. CDR1 and CDR2 from the germline V gene are MDHEN and SYDVKM. The V end was cut by 6 bases, the J end by 2 bases, with 11 bases between. The CDR3 loop spans 13 amino acids. The CDR3 region is CASSQNIPYEQYF. The CDR3 DNA is TGTGCCAGCAGCCAGAACATTCCCTACGAGCAGTACTTC.

The genes are TRBV5-4 and TRBJ1-2, with D possibly TRBD1 on 6 matching bases. From germline, CDR1 is SGHNT and CDR2 YYREEE (reference sequence). Deletions cut 0 bases from V and 3 bases from J, with 15 bases between. CDR3 length: 16 amino acids. CDR3 nucleotides: TGTGCCAGCAGCTTGGGTAGTGGCAGGGGATACTATGGCTACACCTTC. Protein: CASSLGSGRGYYGYTF.

The J gene is TRBJ2-1, the V gene TRBV11-3; 10 bases map to TRBD2. With V trimmed by 5 bases and J by 9 bases, 4 bases remained unmatched. Germline assignment: CDR1 SGHNT and CDR2 YENEEA. CDR3 length: 13 amino acids. The CDR3: CASSLIAGGEQFF. The CDR3 coding sequence is TGTGCCAGCAGCCTCATAGCGGGAGGTGAGCAGTTCTTC.